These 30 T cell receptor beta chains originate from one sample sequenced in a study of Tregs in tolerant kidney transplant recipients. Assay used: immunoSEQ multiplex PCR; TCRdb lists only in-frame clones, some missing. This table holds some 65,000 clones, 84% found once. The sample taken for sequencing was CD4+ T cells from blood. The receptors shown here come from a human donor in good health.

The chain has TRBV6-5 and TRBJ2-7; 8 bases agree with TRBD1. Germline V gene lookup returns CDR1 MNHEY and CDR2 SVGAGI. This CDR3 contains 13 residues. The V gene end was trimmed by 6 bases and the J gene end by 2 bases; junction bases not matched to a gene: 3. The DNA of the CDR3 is TGTGCCAGCAGCCGGGACAGGACCTACGAGCAGTACTTC. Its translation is CASSRDRTYEQYF.

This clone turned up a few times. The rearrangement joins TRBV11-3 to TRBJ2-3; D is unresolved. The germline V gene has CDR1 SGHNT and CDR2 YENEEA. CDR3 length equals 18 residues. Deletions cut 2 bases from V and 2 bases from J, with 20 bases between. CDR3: CASSLNRDWTPHTDTQYF. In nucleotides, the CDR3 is TGTGCCAGCAGCTTAAACCGAGACTGGACCCCCCACACAGATACGCAGTATTTT.

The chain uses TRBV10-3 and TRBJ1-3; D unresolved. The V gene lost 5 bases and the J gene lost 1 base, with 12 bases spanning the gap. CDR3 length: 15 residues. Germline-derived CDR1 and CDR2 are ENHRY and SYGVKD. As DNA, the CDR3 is TGTGCCATCAGTAGCGGCGGGTTGTCTGGAAACACCATATATTTT. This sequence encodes CAISSGGLSGNTIYF.

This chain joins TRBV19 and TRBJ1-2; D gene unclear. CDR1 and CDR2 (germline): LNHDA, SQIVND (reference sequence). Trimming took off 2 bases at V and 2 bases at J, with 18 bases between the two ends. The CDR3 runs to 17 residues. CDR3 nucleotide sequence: TGTGCCAGTAGTATAACCAAAACCAAAACAGTAAACTATGGCTACACCTTC. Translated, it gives CASSITKTKTVNYGYTF.

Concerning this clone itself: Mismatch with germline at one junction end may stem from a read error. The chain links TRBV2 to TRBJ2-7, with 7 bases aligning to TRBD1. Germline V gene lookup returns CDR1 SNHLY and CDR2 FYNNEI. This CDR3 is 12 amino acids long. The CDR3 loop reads CASATTGYVQYF. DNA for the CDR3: TGTGCCAGCGCCACGACAGGGTACGTGCAGTACTTC.

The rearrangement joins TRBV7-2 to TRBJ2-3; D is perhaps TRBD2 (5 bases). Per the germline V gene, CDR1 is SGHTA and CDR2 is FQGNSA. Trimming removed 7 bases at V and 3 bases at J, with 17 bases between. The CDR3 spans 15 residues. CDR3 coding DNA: TGTGCCAGCACCTTCGGATGGAGGTTGACAGATACGCAGTATTTT. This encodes CASTFGWRLTDTQYF.

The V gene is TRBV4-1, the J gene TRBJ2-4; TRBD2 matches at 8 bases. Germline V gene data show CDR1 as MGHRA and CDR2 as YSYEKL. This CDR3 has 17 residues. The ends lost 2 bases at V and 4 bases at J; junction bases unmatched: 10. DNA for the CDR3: TGCGCCAGCAGCCAATTGTCTCTAGCGGGTCATAAAAACATTCAGTACTTC. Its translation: CASSQLSLAGHKNIQYF.

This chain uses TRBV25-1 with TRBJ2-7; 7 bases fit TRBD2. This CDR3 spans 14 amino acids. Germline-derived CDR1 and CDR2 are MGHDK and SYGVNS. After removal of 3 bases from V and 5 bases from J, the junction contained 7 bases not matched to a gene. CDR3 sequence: CASSDQRGSDEQYF. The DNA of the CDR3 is TGTGCCAGCAGTGATCAGCGGGGATCCGACGAGCAGTACTTC.

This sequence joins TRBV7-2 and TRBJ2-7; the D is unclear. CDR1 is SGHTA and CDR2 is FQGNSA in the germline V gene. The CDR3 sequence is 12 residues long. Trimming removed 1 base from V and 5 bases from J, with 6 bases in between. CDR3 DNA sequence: TGTGCCAGCAGCTTAGACCAGCACGAGCAGTACTTC. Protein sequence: CASSLDQHEQYF.

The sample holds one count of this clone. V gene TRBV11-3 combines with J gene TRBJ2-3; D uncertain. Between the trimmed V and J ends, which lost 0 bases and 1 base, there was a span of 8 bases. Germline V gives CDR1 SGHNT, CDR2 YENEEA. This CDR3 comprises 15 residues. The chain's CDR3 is CASSLDSRGTDTQYF. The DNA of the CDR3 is TGTGCCAGCAGCTTAGATTCGAGAGGCACAGATACGCAGTATTTT. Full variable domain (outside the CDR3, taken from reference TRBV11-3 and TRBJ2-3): EAGVVQSPRYKIIEKKQPVAFWCNPISGHNTLYWYLQNLGQGPELLIRYENEEAVDDSQLPKDRFSAERLKGVDSTLKIQPAELGDSAVYLCASSLDSRGTDTQYFGPGTRLTVL.

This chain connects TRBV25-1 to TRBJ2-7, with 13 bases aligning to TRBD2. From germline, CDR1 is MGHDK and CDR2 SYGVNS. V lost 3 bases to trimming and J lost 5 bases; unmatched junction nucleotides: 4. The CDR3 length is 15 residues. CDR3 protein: CASSDLGLAGHEQYF. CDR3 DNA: TGTGCCAGCAGTGACTTGGGACTAGCGGGGCACGAGCAGTACTTC.

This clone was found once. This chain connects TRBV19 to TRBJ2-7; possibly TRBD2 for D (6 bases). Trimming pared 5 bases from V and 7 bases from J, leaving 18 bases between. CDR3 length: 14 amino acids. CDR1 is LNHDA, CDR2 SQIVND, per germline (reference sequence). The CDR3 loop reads CASSFNRGTGEQYF. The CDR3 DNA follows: TGTGCCAGTAGTTTCAACCGGGGGACGGGGGAGCAGTACTTC.

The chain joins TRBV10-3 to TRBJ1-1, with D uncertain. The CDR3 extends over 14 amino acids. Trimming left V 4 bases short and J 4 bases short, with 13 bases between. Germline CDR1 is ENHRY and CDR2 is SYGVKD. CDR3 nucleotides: TGTGCCATCAGTGGAGGCCCGGAGGGCACTGAAGCTTTCTTT. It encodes CAISGGPEGTEAFF.

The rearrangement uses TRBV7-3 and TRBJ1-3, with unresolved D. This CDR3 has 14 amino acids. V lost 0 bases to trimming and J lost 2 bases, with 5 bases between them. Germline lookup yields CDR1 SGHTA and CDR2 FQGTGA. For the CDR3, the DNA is TGTGCCAGCAGCTTAACGGGGACTGGAAACACCATATATTTT. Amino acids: CASSLTGTGNTIYF.

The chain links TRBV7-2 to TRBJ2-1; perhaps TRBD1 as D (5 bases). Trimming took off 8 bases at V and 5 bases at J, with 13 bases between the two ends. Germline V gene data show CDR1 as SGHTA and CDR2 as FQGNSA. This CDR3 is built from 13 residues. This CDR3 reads CASAGRVHNEQFF. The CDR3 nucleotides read TGTGCCAGCGCTGGCAGGGTCCACAATGAGCAGTTCTTC.

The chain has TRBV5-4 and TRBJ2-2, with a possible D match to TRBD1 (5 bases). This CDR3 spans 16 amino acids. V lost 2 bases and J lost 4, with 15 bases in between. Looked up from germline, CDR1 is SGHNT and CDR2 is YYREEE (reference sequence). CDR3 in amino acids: CASSFILPDITGELFF. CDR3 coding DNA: TGTGCCAGCAGCTTCATTCTCCCGGACATCACCGGGGAGCTGTTTTTT. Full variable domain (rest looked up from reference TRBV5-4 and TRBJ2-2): ETGVTQSPTHLIKTRGQQVTLRCSSQSGHNTVSWYQQALGQGPQFIFQYYREEENGRGNFPPRFSGLQFPNYSSELNVNALELDDSALYLCASSFILPDITGELFFGEGSRLTVL.

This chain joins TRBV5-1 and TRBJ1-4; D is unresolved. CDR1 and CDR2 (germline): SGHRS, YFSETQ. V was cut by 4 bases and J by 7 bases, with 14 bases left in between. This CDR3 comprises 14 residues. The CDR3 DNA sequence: TGCGCCAGCAGCCTGCTCGAGCGGGGTGAAAAACTGTTTTTT. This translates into CASSLLERGEKLFF.

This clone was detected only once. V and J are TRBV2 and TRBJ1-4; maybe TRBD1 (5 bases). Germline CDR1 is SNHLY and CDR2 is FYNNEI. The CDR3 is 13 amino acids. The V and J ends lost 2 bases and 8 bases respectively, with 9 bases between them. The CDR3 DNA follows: TGTGCCAGCAGTGAATCAGGGTTGGAAAAACTGTTTTTT. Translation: CASSESGLEKLFF.

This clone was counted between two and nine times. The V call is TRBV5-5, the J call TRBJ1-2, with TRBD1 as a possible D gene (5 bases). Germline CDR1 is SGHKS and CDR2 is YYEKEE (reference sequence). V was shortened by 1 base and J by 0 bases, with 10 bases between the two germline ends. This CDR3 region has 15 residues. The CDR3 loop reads CASSLTGQANYGYTF. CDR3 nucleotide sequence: TGTGCCAGCAGCTTGACAGGCCAAGCTAACTATGGCTACACCTTC.

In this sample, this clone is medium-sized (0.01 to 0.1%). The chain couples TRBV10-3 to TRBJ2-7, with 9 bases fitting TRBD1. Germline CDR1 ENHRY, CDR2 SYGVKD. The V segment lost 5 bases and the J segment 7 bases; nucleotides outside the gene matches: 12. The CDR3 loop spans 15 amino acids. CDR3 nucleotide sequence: TGTGCCATCAGTCCTAATACCGGGACAGGGAGGGAGCAGTACTTC. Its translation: CAISPNTGTGREQYF.

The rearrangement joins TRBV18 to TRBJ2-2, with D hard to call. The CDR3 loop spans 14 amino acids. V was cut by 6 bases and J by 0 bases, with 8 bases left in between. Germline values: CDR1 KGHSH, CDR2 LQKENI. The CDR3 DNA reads TGTGCCAGCTCCAAGGTTTCGAACACCGGGGAGCTGTTTTTT. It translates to CASSKVSNTGELFF.

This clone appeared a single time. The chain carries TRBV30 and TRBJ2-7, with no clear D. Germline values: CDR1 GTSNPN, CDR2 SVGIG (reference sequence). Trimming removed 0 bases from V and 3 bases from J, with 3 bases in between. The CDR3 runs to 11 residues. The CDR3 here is CAWSVYYEQYF. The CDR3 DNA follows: TGTGCCTGGAGTGTATACTACGAGCAGTACTTC.

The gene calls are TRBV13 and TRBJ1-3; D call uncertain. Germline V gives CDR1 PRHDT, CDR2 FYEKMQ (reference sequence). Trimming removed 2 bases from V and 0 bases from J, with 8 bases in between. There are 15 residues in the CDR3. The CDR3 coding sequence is TGTGCCAGCAGCTTACAAACCCTCTCTGGAAACACCATATATTTT. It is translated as CASSLQTLSGNTIYF. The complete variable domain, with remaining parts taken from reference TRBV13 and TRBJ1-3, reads AAGVIQSPRHLIKEKRETATLKCYPIPRHDTVYWYQQGPGQDPQFLISFYEKMQSDKGSIPDRFSAQQFSDYHSELNMSSLELGDSALYFCASSLQTLSGNTIYFGEGSWLTVV.

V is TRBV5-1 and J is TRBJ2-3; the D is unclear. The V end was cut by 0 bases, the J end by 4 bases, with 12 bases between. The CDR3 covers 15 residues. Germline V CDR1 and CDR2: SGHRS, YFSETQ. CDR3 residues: CASSLGAADSDTQYF. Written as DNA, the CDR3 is TGCGCCAGCAGCTTGGGTGCAGCTGACTCAGATACGCAGTATTTT.

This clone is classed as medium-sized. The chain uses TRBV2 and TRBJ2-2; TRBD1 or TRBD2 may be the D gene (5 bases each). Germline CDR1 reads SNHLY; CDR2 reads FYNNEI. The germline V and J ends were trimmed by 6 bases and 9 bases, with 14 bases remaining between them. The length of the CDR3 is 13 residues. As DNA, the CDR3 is TGTGCCAGCAGACTTAACGAGGGACGGGAGCTGTTTTTT. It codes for CASRLNEGRELFF.

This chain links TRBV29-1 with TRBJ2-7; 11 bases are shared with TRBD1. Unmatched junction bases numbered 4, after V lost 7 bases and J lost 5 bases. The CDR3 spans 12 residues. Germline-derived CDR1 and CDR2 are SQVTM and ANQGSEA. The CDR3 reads CSALGQGDEQYF. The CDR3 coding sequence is TGCAGCGCCTTGGGACAGGGGGACGAGCAGTACTTC.

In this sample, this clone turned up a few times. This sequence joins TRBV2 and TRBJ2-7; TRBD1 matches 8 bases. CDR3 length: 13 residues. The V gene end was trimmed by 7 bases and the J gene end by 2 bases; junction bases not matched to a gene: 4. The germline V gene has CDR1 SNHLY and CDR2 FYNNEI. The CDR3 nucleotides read TGTGCCAGCACGGGACAGGTTACCTACGAGCAGTACTTC. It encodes CASTGQVTYEQYF.

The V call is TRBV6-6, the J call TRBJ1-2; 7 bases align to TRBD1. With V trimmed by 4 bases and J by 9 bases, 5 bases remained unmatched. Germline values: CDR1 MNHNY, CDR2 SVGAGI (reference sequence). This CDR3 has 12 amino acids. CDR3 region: CASSWDRASYTF. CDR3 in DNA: TGTGCCAGCAGTTGGGACAGAGCCAGCTACACCTTC.

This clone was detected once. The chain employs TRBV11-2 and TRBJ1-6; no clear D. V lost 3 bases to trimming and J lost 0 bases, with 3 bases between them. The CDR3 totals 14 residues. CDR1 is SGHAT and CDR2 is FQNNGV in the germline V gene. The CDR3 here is CASSFSSYNSPLHF. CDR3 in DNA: TGTGCCAGCAGCTTTAGCTCCTATAATTCACCCCTCCACTTT.

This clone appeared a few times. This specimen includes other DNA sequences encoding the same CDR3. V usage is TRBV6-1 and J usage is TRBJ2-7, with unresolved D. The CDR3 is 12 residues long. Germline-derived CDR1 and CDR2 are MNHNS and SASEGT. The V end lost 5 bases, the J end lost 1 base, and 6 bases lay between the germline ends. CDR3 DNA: TGTGCCAGCAGTACCCAATCCTACGAGCAGTACTTC. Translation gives CASSTQSYEQYF.